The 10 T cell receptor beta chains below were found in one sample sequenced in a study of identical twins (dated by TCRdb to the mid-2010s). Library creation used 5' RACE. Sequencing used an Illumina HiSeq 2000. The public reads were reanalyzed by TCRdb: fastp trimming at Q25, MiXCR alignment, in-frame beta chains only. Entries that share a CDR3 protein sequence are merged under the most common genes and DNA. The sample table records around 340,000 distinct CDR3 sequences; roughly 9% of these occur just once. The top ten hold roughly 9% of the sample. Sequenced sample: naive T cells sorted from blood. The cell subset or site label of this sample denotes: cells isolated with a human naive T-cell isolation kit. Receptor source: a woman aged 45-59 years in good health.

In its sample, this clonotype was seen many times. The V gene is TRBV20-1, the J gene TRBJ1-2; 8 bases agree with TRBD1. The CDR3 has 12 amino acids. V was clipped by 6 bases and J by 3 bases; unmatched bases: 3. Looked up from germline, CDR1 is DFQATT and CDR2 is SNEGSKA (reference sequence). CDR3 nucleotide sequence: TGCAGTGCCACAGGGGGAGACTATGGCTACACCTTC. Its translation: CSATGGDYGYTF.

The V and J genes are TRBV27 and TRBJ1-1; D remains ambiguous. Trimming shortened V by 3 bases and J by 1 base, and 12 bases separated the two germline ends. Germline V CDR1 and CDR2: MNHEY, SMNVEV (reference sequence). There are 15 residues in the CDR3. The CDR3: CASSFRPFGNTEAFF. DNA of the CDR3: TGTGCCAGCAGTTTCCGGCCCTTTGGGAACACTGAAGCTTTCTTT.

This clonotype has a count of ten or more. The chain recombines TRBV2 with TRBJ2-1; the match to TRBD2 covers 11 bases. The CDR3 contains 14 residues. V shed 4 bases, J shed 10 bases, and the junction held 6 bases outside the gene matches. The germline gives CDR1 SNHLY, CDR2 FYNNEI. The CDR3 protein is CASSGLAGRGEQFF. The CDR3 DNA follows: TGTGCCAGCAGTGGACTAGCGGGGAGGGGAGAGCAGTTCTTC.

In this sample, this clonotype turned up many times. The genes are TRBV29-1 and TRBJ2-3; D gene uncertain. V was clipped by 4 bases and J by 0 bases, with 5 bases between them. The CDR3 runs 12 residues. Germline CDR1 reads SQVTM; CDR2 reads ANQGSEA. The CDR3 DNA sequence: TGCAGCGTTGGTCCTAGCACAGATACGCAGTATTTT. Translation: CSVGPSTDTQYF.

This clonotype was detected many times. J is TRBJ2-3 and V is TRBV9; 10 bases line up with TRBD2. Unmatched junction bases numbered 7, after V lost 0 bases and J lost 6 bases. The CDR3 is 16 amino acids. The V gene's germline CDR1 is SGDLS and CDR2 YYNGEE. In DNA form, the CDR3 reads TGTGCCAGCAGCGTAGCCCTAGCGGGGGTCCTGGATACGCAGTATTTT. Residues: CASSVALAGVLDTQYF.

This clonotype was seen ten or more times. As DNA, the CDR3 is TGTGCCACCAGTGATTCGGAATTCCGGGACTCGAGGCAGTTCTTC. This sequence encodes CATSDSEFRDSRQFF. This chain connects TRBV24-1 to TRBJ2-1; D possibly corresponds to TRBD2 (6 bases). CDR3 length: 15 residues. Germline CDR1 is KGHDR and CDR2 is SFDVKD. Trimming took 2 bases from V and 12 from J, leaving 19 bases between them.

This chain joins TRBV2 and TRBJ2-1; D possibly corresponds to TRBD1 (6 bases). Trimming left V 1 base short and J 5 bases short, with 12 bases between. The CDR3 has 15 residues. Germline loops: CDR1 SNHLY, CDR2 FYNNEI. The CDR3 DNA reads TGTGCCAGCAGTGAAGGACAGGTTCGGGACAATGAGCAGTTCTTC. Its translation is CASSEGQVRDNEQFF. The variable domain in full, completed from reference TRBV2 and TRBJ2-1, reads EPEVTQTPSHQVTQMGQEVILRCVPISNHLYFYWYRQILGQKVEFLVSFYNNEISEKSEIFDDQFSVERPDGSNFTLKIRSTKLEDSAMYFCASSEGQVRDNEQFFGPGTRLTVL.

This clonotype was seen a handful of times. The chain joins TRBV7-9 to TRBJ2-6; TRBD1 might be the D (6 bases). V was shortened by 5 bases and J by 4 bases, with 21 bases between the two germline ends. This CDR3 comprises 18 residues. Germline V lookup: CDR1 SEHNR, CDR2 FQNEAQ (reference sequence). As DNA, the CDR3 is TGTGCCAGCAGCCCCGGGCAGGGGACCTCAGGGGGGGCCAACGTCCTGACTTTC. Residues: CASSPGQGTSGGANVLTF.

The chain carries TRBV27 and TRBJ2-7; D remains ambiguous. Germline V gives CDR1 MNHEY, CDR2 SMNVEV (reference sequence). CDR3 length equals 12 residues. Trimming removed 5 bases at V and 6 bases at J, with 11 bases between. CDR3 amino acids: CASSAEIGEQYF. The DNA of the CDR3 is TGTGCCAGCAGTGCGGAAATCGGCGAGCAGTACTTC.

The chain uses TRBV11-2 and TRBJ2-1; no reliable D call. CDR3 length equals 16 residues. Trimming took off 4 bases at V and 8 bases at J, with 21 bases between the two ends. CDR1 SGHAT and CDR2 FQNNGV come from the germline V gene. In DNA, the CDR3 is TGTGCCAGCAGCTCCGGTGAGGCAGGTCTCAGTTATGAGCAGTTCTTC. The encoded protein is CASSSGEAGLSYEQFF.